The source of this T cell receptor beta chain is a study of blood T cell repertoires in COVID-19 (dated by TCRdb to about 2020). Describing the broader study: Collaborator samples came from the United States, Italy and Spain and covered acute and convalescent phases of COVID-19. The prospective study material was composed of cDNA or gDNA derived from T cells, B-cell-depleted T cells, or PBMCs. Deeply sampled blood TCRbeta repertoires from subjects exposed to, actively infected with, or recovered from COVID-19 were included in the dataset. The repertoires were released in a freely available public database meant as a resource for research on the immune response to SARS-CoV-2. Samples came from the ongoing ImmuneRACE study (first 160 participants) plus 1,254 subjects from 6 global collaborators. Nearly every sample came with metadata listing a de-identified subject ID, COVID-19 status, age in years and sex. Where HLA class I and class II types were available, the types were taken from metadata supplied by the sample provider, not from assay-based typing.

Trimming removed 3 bases from V and 7 bases from J, leaving 13 bases between the germline ends. CDR1 and CDR2 (LNHDA, SQIVND) derive from the germline V gene (reference sequence). Taken from cysteine to phenylalanine, the CDR3 has 14 residues. The CDR3 DNA has 42 bases and is translated from base 1. Each collaborating institution followed its own protocols to collect whole blood in K2EDTA tubes. For TCRbeta analysis, collaborators shipped samples as frozen whole blood, isolated PBMCs, or DNA extracted from either of those sample types. TCRbeta CDR3 regions were amplified from genomic DNA using the immunoSEQ Assay, a bias-controlled multiplex PCR. On the study's bioinformatics: The number of nucleated cells in each sample was estimated by amplification of reference gene primers within the assay. To quantify the absolute abundance of each unique TCRbeta CDR3 rearrangement, sequence reads were collapsed and filtered. For each sample, productive Simpson clonality was calculated as the square root of Simpson's diversity index across productive rearrangements. The table was pulled from immuneACCESS by TCRdb, which kept in-frame rearrangements only. Such tables lose some clones; where checked, under half of the loss comes from unresolved V genes, and the rest has no known cause. V, J and clone size reflect that table, while D and trimming were determined from the DNA. The sample has some 88,000 clones on record, roughly nine tenths of them singletons. The ten largest clonotypes hold more than 1.5% of the sample.

Overall study outcomes, separate from this receptor: How much clinical and demographic metadata was included differed by source and by participant, and the metadata was provided uncurated.

Turning to this clone: The clone's antigen remains unknown. The sample holds no much larger clone one base away, and base qualities are not on file.

The chain is assembled from TRBV19 and TRBJ1-5, and TRBD1 may be the D gene, going by 6 matching bases. Sequenced sample: peripheral blood. This receptor was taken from a human donor with active COVID-19. The donor label of this sample is uncertain. The CDR3 here reads CASSITTGRQPQHF. The nucleotides read TGTGCCAGTAGTATTACGACAGGTAGACAGCCCCAGCATTTT.